The next 10 T cell receptor beta chains were all read from a single sample in a study of metastatic and nonmetastatic thyroid tumors. Thyroid surgery was performed in patients who had received no treatment beforehand. MiXCR was used by TCRdb to re-call the PCR reads. The sample yields 18,000 or so clones, roughly a fifth seen once. The sample was tumor tissue. Receptor source: a female donor with papillary thyroid cancer or a benign thyroid nodule (not recorded which). Some clones in this sample may be carry-over from other donors' samples.

This clone was found many times. The J gene is TRBJ2-5, the V gene TRBV19; D perhaps matches TRBD1 (6 bases). V dropped 7 bases and J dropped 4 bases, with 16 bases sitting between them. In germline, CDR1 is LNHDA, CDR2 SQIVND (reference sequence). CDR3 size: 14 residues. The CDR3 DNA is TGTGCCAGTACCTCCGGACAGATAGGAGAGACCCAGTACTTC. Amino acid sequence: CASTSGQIGETQYF.

The chain recombines TRBV4-3 with TRBJ2-3, with TRBD1 matching 9 bases. The CDR3 spans 16 residues. V lost 4 bases and J lost 4; bases outside the gene matches: 9. CDR1 LGHNA and CDR2 YSLEER come from the germline V gene. CDR3 bases: TGCGCCAGCAGCCCCCAGAGACGACAGGGGGCAGATACGCAGTATTTT. It encodes CASSPQRRQGADTQYF.

This clone was counted many times. The chain uses TRBV12-3 or TRBV12-4 and TRBJ2-7, with D perhaps TRBD1 (5 bases). The V and J ends lost 3 bases and 2 bases respectively, with 14 bases between them. The CDR3 is 15 residues long. The CDR3 DNA reads TGTGCCAGCAGTTTTGGCAGGGCGGCGGCCTACGAGCAGTACTTC. Translation: CASSFGRAAAYEQYF.

This clone was recorded many times. The chain uses TRBV19 and TRBJ2-5; D is unresolved. Germline V gives CDR1 LNHDA, CDR2 SQIVND (reference sequence). The CDR3 contains 15 residues. The V end lost 8 bases, the J end lost 3 bases, and 19 bases lay between the germline ends. In DNA, the CDR3 is TGTGCCAGTTCCAGGCTAGATGGGTGGAAAGAGACCCAGTACTTC. Encoded protein: CASSRLDGWKETQYF.

The V and J genes are TRBV25-1 and TRBJ1-1, with D tentatively TRBD1 (5 bases). The length of the CDR3 is 21 residues. The ends were cut back, 5 bases at V and 4 bases at J, with 35 bases in the middle. CDR1 and CDR2 (germline): MGHDK, SYGVNS. For the CDR3, the DNA is TGTGCCAGCAGTCCACCTATACTCACCGAGGGCCAGTACTGGGGGAGCACTGAAGCTTTCTTT. Its protein product is CASSPPILTEGQYWGSTEAFF.

This chain joins TRBV4-2 and TRBJ1-1, with 10 bases aligning to TRBD1. Unmatched junction bases numbered 2, after V lost 0 bases and J lost 4 bases. CDR3 length: 15 amino acids. Germline CDR1 LGHNA, CDR2 YNFKEQ. The CDR3 DNA follows: TGTGCCAGCAGCCAAGAGGGGGACAGGGGCACTGAAGCTTTCTTT. The encoded protein is CASSQEGDRGTEAFF.

The table lists this clone with many counts. The genes are TRBV4-2 and TRBJ2-1; D may be TRBD1 or TRBD2 (6 bases each). In germline, CDR1 is LGHNA, CDR2 YNFKEQ. This CDR3 is built from 15 residues. V was trimmed by 1 base and J by 2 bases, leaving 9 bases between them. The CDR3 DNA sequence: TGTGCCAGCAGCCAAGTCGGGGGCGCCTACAATGAGCAGTTCTTC. Amino acids: CASSQVGGAYNEQFF.

V gene TRBV30 combines with J gene TRBJ2-7; 7 nucleotides align to TRBD1. V dropped 0 bases and J dropped 3; count of bases not matched to a gene: 5. CDR1 is GTSNPN and CDR2 is SVGIG in the germline V gene (reference sequence). The CDR3 totals 14 residues. The CDR3 region is CAWSVSGTDYEQYF. Here the CDR3 DNA reads TGTGCCTGGAGTGTATCCGGGACAGACTACGAGCAGTACTTC. Together with reference TRBV30 and TRBJ2-7, the CDR3 gives the full variable domain: SQTIHQWPATLVQPVGSPLSLECTVEGTSNPNLYWYRQAAGRGLQLLFYSVGIGQISSEVPQNLSASRPQDRQFILSSKKLLLSDSGFYLCAWSVSGTDYEQYFGPGTRLTVT.

This chain uses TRBV30 with TRBJ2-1; no clear D. Trimming shortened V by 2 bases and J by 6 bases, and 11 bases separated the two germline ends. CDR3 size: 13 residues. Germline V gene lookup returns CDR1 GTSNPN and CDR2 SVGIG (reference sequence). The CDR3 loop is CAWSTPVGNEQFF. DNA of the CDR3: TGTGCCTGGAGTACCCCCGTCGGCAATGAGCAGTTCTTC.

This clone was observed a few times. The J gene is TRBJ1-2, the V gene TRBV6-1; 8 bases align to TRBD1. CDR3 length: 13 amino acids. Trimming took 6 bases from V and 6 from J; bases not matched to a gene: 6. CDR1 and CDR2 (germline): MNHNS, SASEGT. The CDR3 here is CASRDRGENGYTF. DNA for the CDR3: TGTGCCAGCAGAGACAGGGGTGAGAATGGCTACACCTTC.